This T cell receptor (beta chain) was captured in a study of cytomegalovirus exposure and HLA in healthy donors. The overall study: The approximately 100 million unique TCR beta sequences, from 150 million to 200 million T cells, were found by an earlier analysis.

Study-level points and caveats: Analyses of presence and absence presupposed an approximately uniform sequencing depth across donors.

This PCR relied on a set of 60 Vbeta primers and 13 Jbeta primers. TCRdb's copy holds only in-frame clones and misses some; the assay was immunoSEQ multiplex PCR. The sample includes 45,000 or so clones. On this clone: Its antigen is as yet unknown.

CDR3 length equals 15 residues. Trimming left V 5 bases short and J 4 bases short, with 17 bases between. Per germline, CDR1 SGHAT and CDR2 FQNNGV. Sequencing was performed on PBMCs. This chain links TRBV11-2 with TRBJ1-2; D uncertain. The origin of this receptor is a male donor in good health and CMV-seronegative. Here the CDR3 DNA reads TGTGCCAGCAGCCCCCTTCAAACAGCTTCCTATGGCTACACCTTC. Its protein product is CASSPLQTASYGYTF.